These 16 T cell receptor beta chains share one sample of origin, sequenced in a study of CD8 T cells in Susac syndrome. Reverse transcription of about 0.5 to 1 ug RNA was carried out with random hexamers. MiXCR, run by TCRdb on the immunoSEQ multiplex PCR reads, gives a single entry per CDR3 protein. This sample has about 130,000 distinct CDR3 sequences; about 90% occur once, and the top ten carry around 0.24%. The sample taken for sequencing was CD8+ T cells from PBMCs. The origin of the receptors is a human donor with multiple sclerosis.

The chain joins TRBV20-1 to TRBJ2-3, with no clear D. Germline V gene data show CDR1 as DFQATT and CDR2 as SNEGSKA (reference sequence). Trimming left V 3 bases short and J 4 bases short, with 5 bases between. The CDR3 runs 11 residues. CDR3 coding DNA: TGCAGTGCTAGGTTTTCAGATACGCAGTATTTT. It is translated as CSARFSDTQYF.

The chain employs TRBV28 and TRBJ2-7; D may be TRBD2 (5 bases). Trimming took 3 bases from V and 3 from J, leaving 9 bases between them. Germline V lookup: CDR1 MDHEN, CDR2 SYDVKM. The CDR3 length is 13 residues. The CDR3 DNA follows: TGTGCCAGCAGTTTTACCAGCGGCTACGAGCAGTACTTC. This codes for CASSFTSGYEQYF.

The gene calls are TRBV25-1 and TRBJ1-1; 7 bases map to TRBD1. V trimming: 4 bases; J trimming: 1 base; junction bases outside the gene matches: 3. The CDR3 extends over 14 amino acids. Germline V gives CDR1 MGHDK, CDR2 SYGVNS. The CDR3 reads CASSATGPNTEAFF. DNA of the CDR3: TGTGCCAGCAGTGCGACAGGGCCGAACACTGAAGCTTTCTTT.

The chain is built from TRBV6-2 or TRBV6-3 and TRBJ2-1; TRBD1 might be the D (5 bases). This CDR3 spans 12 amino acids. Trimming cost V 5 bases and J 9 bases, with 11 bases left between them. Germline-derived CDR1 and CDR2 are MNHEY and SVGEGT. CDR3 region: CASSLRETEQFF. CDR3 bases: TGTGCCAGCAGTCTCAGGGAAACTGAGCAGTTCTTC.

The rearrangement uses TRBV7-2 and TRBJ2-5; D uncertain. Germline CDR1 reads SGHTA; CDR2 reads FQGNSA. The CDR3 is made up of 13 amino acids. Deletions cut 8 bases from V and 4 bases from J, with 14 bases between. The CDR3 bases are TGTGCCAGCGGGGTTACCGATACAGAGACCCAGTACTTC. Translation gives CASGVTDTETQYF.

J is TRBJ1-1 and V is TRBV11-2; tentative D call: TRBD1 (6 bases). CDR1 and CDR2 (germline): SGHAT, FQNNGV. Trimming shortened V by 5 bases and J by 5 bases, and 18 bases separated the two germline ends. This CDR3 region has 15 residues. CDR3: CASSLPPGALTEAFF. The CDR3, as DNA: TGTGCCAGCAGCCTCCCCCCGGGGGCGTTGACTGAAGCTTTCTTT.

The CDR3 region is CASSLTGGRSNEQFF. The CDR3 coding sequence is TGTGCCAGCAGCTTAACTGGCGGGAGGAGTAATGAGCAGTTCTTC. This chain links TRBV7-9 with TRBJ2-1; TRBD2 matches 8 bases. Losses at the gene ends were 2 bases for V and 7 bases for J; bases not matched to a gene: 7. The CDR3 has 15 residues. CDR1 is SEHNR and CDR2 is FQNEAQ in the germline V gene (reference sequence).

The chain recombines TRBV9 with TRBJ2-2; weak D call: TRBD2 (6 bases). V gave up 0 bases and J gave up 5 bases, with 14 bases separating them. The germline CDR1 and CDR2 sequences are SGDLS and YYNGEE. This CDR3 is built from 16 residues. CDR3 protein: CASSVASGVGTGELFF. The CDR3 DNA sequence: TGTGCCAGCAGCGTAGCGTCGGGAGTTGGAACCGGGGAGCTGTTTTTT.

The count of this clonotype is one. The rearrangement uses TRBV3-1 and TRBJ1-2; a possible D gene is TRBD1 (5 bases). V was clipped by 0 bases and J by 4 bases, with 15 bases between them. The germline V gene encodes CDR1 LGHDT and CDR2 YNNKEL (reference sequence). CDR3 size: 16 residues. Written as DNA, the CDR3 is TGTGCCAGCAGCCAAGAACAGGAGAGCGTCAGCTATGGCTACACCTTC. This encodes CASSQEQESVSYGYTF.

CDR3 amino acids: CATARDNEQFF. The CDR3 DNA reads TGTGCCACAGCGAGAGACAATGAGCAGTTCTTC. J is TRBJ2-1 and V is TRBV7-9; D is uncertain. This CDR3 has 11 amino acids. Trimming took off 10 bases at V and 5 bases at J, with 9 bases between the two ends. The germline CDR1 and CDR2 sequences are SEHNR and FQNEAQ (reference sequence).

The chain has TRBV2 and TRBJ1-5; D unresolved. V lost 4 bases to trimming and J lost 6 bases, with 7 bases between them. CDR3 length: 12 amino acids. Germline assignment: CDR1 SNHLY and CDR2 FYNNEI. CDR3 sequence (DNA): TGTGCCAGCAGTGCGGGTTTTCAGCCCCAGCATTTT. Protein product: CASSAGFQPQHF. Looking up the rest from reference TRBV2 and TRBJ1-5 gives the full variable domain: EPEVTQTPSHQVTQMGQEVILRCVPISNHLYFYWYRQILGQKVEFLVSFYNNEISEKSEIFDDQFSVERPDGSNFTLKIRSTKLEDSAMYFCASSAGFQPQHFGDGTRLSIL.

DNA of the CDR3: TGTGCCAGCAGCTTAGGACAGCTAAGGGACACCTTC. Residues: CASSLGQLRDTF. The rearrangement uses TRBV7-9 and TRBJ1-2; TRBD1 is a possible D gene (5 bases). Germline V gene lookup returns CDR1 SEHNR and CDR2 FQNEAQ (reference sequence). This CDR3 contains 12 residues. Trimming pared 1 base from V and 12 bases from J, leaving 12 bases between.

This chain uses TRBV12-3 or TRBV12-4 with TRBJ2-3; 10 bases agree with TRBD2. Trimming cost V 6 bases and J 1 base; bases outside gene matches: 13. CDR3 length equals 18 residues. CDR3 bases: TGTGCCAGCAGCGATTCTAGCGGGAGAGTAAGGGGCACAGATACGCAGTATTTT. It yields the protein CASSDSSGRVRGTDTQYF.

V usage is TRBV12-3 or TRBV12-4 and J usage is TRBJ1-5; no definite D call. The CDR3 loop spans 14 amino acids. Trimming took 3 bases from V and 2 from J, leaving 8 bases between them. The CDR3 protein is CASSLRQGNQPQHF. CDR3 in DNA: TGTGCCAGCAGTTTGCGGCAGGGCAATCAGCCCCAGCATTTT.

The chain joins TRBV4-1 to TRBJ1-5; D is perhaps TRBD1 (5 bases). V gave up 3 bases and J gave up 2 bases, with 11 bases separating them. Germline assignment: CDR1 MGHRA and CDR2 YSYEKL. The CDR3 extends over 15 amino acids. The CDR3 sequence: CASSHFPGRNQPQHF. DNA of the CDR3: TGCGCCAGCAGCCATTTCCCGGGACGCAATCAGCCCCAGCATTTT.

J is TRBJ2-7 and V is TRBV5-4, with a tentative D call TRBD1 (5 bases). This CDR3 region has 13 residues. CDR1 is SGHNT, CDR2 YYREEE, per germline (reference sequence). Trimming left V 0 bases short and J 6 bases short, with 10 bases between. In DNA form, the CDR3 reads TGTGCCAGCAGCTTGGCAGGGCCTCGCGAGCAGTACTTC. It yields the protein CASSLAGPREQYF.